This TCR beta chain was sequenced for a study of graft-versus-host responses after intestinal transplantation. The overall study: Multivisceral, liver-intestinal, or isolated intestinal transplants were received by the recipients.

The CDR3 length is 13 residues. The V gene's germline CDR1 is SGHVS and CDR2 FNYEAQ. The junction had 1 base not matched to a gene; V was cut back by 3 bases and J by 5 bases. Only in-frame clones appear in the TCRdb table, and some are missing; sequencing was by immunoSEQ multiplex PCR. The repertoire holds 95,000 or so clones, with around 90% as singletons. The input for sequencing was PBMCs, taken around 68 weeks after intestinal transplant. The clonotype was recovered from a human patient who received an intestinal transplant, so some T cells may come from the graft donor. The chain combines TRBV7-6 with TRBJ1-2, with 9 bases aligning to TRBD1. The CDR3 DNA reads TGTGCCAGCAGCTTGGGACAGGGTTATGGCTACACCTTC. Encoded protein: CASSLGQGYGYTF.